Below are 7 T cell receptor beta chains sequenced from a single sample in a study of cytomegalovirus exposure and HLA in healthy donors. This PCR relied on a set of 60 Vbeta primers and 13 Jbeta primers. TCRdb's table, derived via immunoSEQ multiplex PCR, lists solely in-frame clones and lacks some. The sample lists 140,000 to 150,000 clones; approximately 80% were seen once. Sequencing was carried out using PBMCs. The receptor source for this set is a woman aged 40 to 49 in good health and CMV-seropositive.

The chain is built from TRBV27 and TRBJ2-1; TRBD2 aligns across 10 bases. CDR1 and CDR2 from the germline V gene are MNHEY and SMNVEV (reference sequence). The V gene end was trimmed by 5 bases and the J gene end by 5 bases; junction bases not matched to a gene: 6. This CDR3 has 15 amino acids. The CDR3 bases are TGTGCCAGCAGTCCCCAACTAGCGGGGAACAATGAGCAGTTCTTC. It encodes CASSPQLAGNNEQFF.

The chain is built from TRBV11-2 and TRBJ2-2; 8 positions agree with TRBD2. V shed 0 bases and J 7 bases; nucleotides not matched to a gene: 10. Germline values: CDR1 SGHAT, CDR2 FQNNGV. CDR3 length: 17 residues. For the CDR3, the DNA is TGTGCCAGCAGCTTAGAGAATTGGCGGGGGGCGGGCGGGGAGCTGTTTTTT. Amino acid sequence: CASSLENWRGAGGELFF.

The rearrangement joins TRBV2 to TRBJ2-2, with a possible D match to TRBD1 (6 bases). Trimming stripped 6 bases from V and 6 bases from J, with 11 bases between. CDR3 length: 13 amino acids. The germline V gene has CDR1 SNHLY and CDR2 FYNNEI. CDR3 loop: CASRLQGSGELFF. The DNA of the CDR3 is TGTGCCAGCAGACTACAGGGATCCGGGGAGCTGTTTTTT. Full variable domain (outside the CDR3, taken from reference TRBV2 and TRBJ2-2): EPEVTQTPSHQVTQMGQEVILRCVPISNHLYFYWYRQILGQKVEFLVSFYNNEISEKSEIFDDQFSVERPDGSNFTLKIRSTKLEDSAMYFCASRLQGSGELFFGEGSRLTVL.

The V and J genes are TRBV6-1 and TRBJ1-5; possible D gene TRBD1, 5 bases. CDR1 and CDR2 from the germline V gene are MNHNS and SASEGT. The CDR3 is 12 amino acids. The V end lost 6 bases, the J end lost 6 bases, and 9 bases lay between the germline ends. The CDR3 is CASRGTSQPQHF. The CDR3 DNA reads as TGTGCCAGCAGGGGGACTAGTCAGCCCCAGCATTTT.

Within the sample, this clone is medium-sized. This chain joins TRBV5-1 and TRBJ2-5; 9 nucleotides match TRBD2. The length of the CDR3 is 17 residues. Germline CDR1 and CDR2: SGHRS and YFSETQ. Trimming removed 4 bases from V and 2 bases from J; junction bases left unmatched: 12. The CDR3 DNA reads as TGCGCCAGCAGCACTGACCCCGGGACTAGCAGACAAGAGACCCAGTACTTC. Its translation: CASSTDPGTSRQETQYF.

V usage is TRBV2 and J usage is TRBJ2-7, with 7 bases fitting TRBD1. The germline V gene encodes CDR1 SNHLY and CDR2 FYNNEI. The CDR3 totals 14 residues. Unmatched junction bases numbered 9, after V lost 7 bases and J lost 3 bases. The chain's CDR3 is CASNQGVYFYEQYF. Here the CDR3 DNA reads TGTGCCAGCAATCAGGGGGTTTACTTCTACGAGCAGTACTTC.

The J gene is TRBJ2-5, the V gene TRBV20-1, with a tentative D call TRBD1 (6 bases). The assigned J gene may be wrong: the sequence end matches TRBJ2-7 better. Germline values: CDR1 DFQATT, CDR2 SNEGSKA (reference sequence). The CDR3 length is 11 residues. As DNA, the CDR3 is TGCAGTGCCCAAGGGGGTTACGAGCAGTACTTC. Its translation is CSAQGGYEQYF.